This T cell receptor (beta chain) was recovered during a study of blood T cell repertoires in COVID-19 (dated by TCRdb to about 2020). As for the study more broadly: Samples covering the acute and convalescent phases of COVID-19 were provided by collaborators in the United States, Italy and Spain. The sample metadata nearly always contained a de-identified subject ID, COVID-19 status, age in years and sex. The samples were drawn from two sources: the first 160 participants of the ongoing ImmuneRACE study, and 1,200 or so subjects contributed by 6 global collaborators. The repertoires were made available in a free public database intended to serve as a resource for research on the immune response to SARS-CoV-2. Where available, HLA class I and class II types were obtained from metadata supplied by the sample provider rather than from assay-based typing. Subjects who had been exposed to COVID-19, were actively infected with it, or had recovered from it provided the deeply sampled blood TCRbeta repertoires that made up the dataset. The material from the prospective study consisted of cDNA or gDNA derived from T cells, B-cell-depleted T cells, or PBMCs. Study-wide findings and limitations: Clinical and demographic metadata were provided uncurated, with the amount varying by source and participant.

In Seattle, one collaborating source enrolled patients while the infection was active and tracked those patients longitudinally over the course of disease. Whole blood was collected in K2EDTA tubes by collaborating institutions according to the institutions' own protocols. For TCRbeta analysis, collaborators shipped samples in one of three forms: frozen whole blood, isolated PBMCs, or DNA extracted from either of those sample types. From a lookup of the germline V gene (reference sequence), CDR1 and CDR2 are GTSNPN and SVGIG. V loses 0 bases, J loses 5 bases, and the germline ends lie 13 bases apart. The CDR3 holds 14 amino acids from the cysteine to the phenylalanine. Here the CDR3 DNA is all that survives: 42 bases in frame from base 1. With respect to this clone: The antigen this receptor binds is unknown. The input lacks base qualities; no much larger clone sits a single base away.

The immunoSEQ Assay, a bias-controlled multiplex PCR, was used to amplify TCRbeta CDR3 regions from genomic DNA. Regarding the original processing steps: The number of nucleated cells in each sample was estimated by amplification of reference gene primers within the assay. To quantify the absolute abundance of each unique TCRbeta CDR3 rearrangement, sequence reads were collapsed and filtered. Productive Simpson clonality was computed per sample as the square root of Simpson's diversity index over productive rearrangements. TCRdb retrieved this table from immuneACCESS and kept in-frame rearrangements only. Not all clones are present; in checked studies, unresolved V genes account for under half, and no reason is known for the remainder. That table is the source of V, J and clone size, and D and trimming were worked out from the DNA. The sample profile shows around 480,000 clones; around 88% of them were found once. Roughly 13% of the sample rests with the top ten.

The sequenced sample consisted of peripheral blood. This TCR was sampled from a woman aged 50 to 65 with COVID-19, enrolled during active disease. In this chain, TRBV30 is recombined with TRBJ2-5, and the D gene may be TRBD1, 6 bases matching. The nucleotide sequence reads as follows: TGTGCCTGGAGTGTACTCAGGGGTGGGGAGACCCAGTACTTC. Its protein is CAWSVLRGGETQYF.